The sequence of this T cell receptor beta chain was determined in a study of T-cell reconstitution after alpha-beta-depleted transplantation in children. This clonotype was detected once. Its matching antigen is unknown. Whole-study results and caveats: Expanded clones from the graft, numbering several hundred, reportedly supplied alpha-beta T cells about two months after transplant. Newly produced T cells mostly provided counts and TCRbeta diversity after one year, as hyperexpanded clones declined. Some patients' high day-60 TCRbeta diversity was traced to surviving recipient T cells and thymic progenitors.

It was with unique molecular identifiers that the TCRbeta library was prepared. TCRdb fed the PCR reads into MiXCR, producing one record per CDR3 protein. The sample holds 250,000 to 300,000 distinct CDR3 sequences, about 7.3% seen once. The sequence was obtained from a female patient between 2 and 10 years old who had a stem cell transplant for Fanconi anemia, so the T cells may come from the graft donor. Sequencing used peripheral blood, obtained 360 days after TCRalphabeta/CD19-depleted stem cell transplant.

CDR3 coding DNA: TGCAGTGCTAGAGATCTAAATCTCAGGGGCGGGGTGTACGAGCAGTACTTC. Translated, it gives CSARDLNLRGGVYEQYF. J is TRBJ2-7 and V is TRBV20-1; D tentatively reads TRBD1 or TRBD2 (6 bases each). CDR1 and CDR2 (germline): DFQATT, SNEGSKA (reference sequence). Trimming pared 0 bases from V and 4 bases from J, leaving 22 bases between. This CDR3 contains 17 residues.